Listed below are T cell receptor beta chains from one sample, sequenced in a study of radiotherapy plus CTLA-4 blockade in lung cancer. This table comes from immunoSEQ multiplex PCR, and its TCRdb copy is limited to in-frame clones, with some not included. In the table there are 85,000 to 90,000 clones, roughly 70% of which are singletons. The specimen comprised peripheral blood, sampled from a patient treated with radiotherapy plus ipilimumab. Receptors were obtained from a human donor with non-small cell lung cancer that progressed on radiotherapy plus ipilimumab. Each CDR3 is given with its conserved first and last residue. The D gene is left open where the match is weak. Expanded clones get a size class; other rows say once, few or many, or leave the size out.

clone_size,j_call,v_call,d_call,cdr3_nt,cdr3_aa
-,TRBJ2-7,TRBV19,TRBD2,TGTGCCAGTAGTATTAACTGGGAGGGATCCTACGAGCAGTACTTC,CASSINWEGSYEQYF
-,TRBJ2-1,TRBV9,TRBD1,TGTGCCAGCAGCACACAAACAGGGGCCAATGAGCAGTTCTTC,CASSTQTGANEQFF
-,TRBJ1-2,TRBV6-1,-,TGTGCCAGCAGGGCCGGAGAGGGAGGCTACACCTTC,CASRAGEGGYTF
few,TRBJ1-1,TRBV4-3,TRBD1,TGCGCCAGCAGTAAAGGACAGGGGCTGAACACTGAAGCTTTCTTT,CASSKGQGLNTEAFF
-,TRBJ2-1,TRBV9,TRBD2,TGTGCCAGCAGCGTAGATAGCGGGAGTATCAATGAGCAGTTCTTC,CASSVDSGSINEQFF
many,TRBJ2-7,TRBV4-2,-,TGTGCCAGCAGCCAAGATCGAGCCAGCTCCTACGAGCAGTACTTC,CASSQDRASSYEQYF
once,TRBJ1-1,TRBV5-5,TRBD1,TGTGCCAGCAGCTTCACAGGGGGACCGAACACTGAAGCTTTCTTT,CASSFTGGPNTEAFF
-,TRBJ2-1,TRBV19,-,TGTGCCAGTAGTATAGGCTACAATGAGCAGTTCTTC,CASSIGYNEQFF
-,TRBJ2-2,TRBV5-4,-,TGTGCCAGCAGCTTGGGGGTCGGGGGAAGCGGGGAGCTGTTTTTT,CASSLGVGGSGELFF
-,TRBJ2-1,TRBV28,-,TGTGCCAGCAGTTCCCCAGCGGTGGGGGCGGATGAGCAGTTCTTC,CASSSPAVGADEQFF
-,TRBJ1-1,TRBV18,-,TGTGCCAGCTCGCCACAGGCGAACACTGAAGCTTTCTTT,CASSPQANTEAFF
few,TRBJ2-1,TRBV11-2,-,TGTGCCAGCAGACGCGGAGGGTCGGTTGAGCAGTTCTTC,CASRRGGSVEQFF
-,TRBJ2-7,TRBV16,-,TGTGCCAGCAGCCAAAACGCCCCCCAGAGCTCCTACGAGCAGTACTTC,CASSQNAPQSSYEQYF
-,TRBJ1-2,TRBV9,-,TGTGCCAGCAGCGTAGTAGGGGTCGGAAACTATGGCTACACCTTC,CASSVVGVGNYGYTF
-,TRBJ2-7,TRBV27,-,TGTGCCAGCGGGGAGGGGGGTAGAAGCGAGCAGTACTTC,CASGEGGRSEQYF
few,TRBJ1-3,TRBV7-8,-,TGTGCCAGCAGCTCGTCTTTAGGGTCCCTCTTCTCTGGAAACACCATATATTTT,CASSSSLGSLFSGNTIYF
-,TRBJ1-3,TRBV27,-,TGTGCCAGCAGTTTATCTGGGGGCTCTGGAAACACCATATATTTT,CASSLSGGSGNTIYF
-,TRBJ2-3,TRBV7-3,-,TGTGCCAGCAACCGGGACAACACAGATACGCAGTATTTT,CASNRDNTDTQYF
-,TRBJ2-7,TRBV2,-,TGTGCCAGCAGTACCTACGAGCAGTACTTC,CASSTYEQYF
-,TRBJ2-4,TRBV27,-,TGTGCCAGCAGAGCCGCCGGGACTTTTAACATTCAGTACTTC,CASRAAGTFNIQYF
-,TRBJ1-1,TRBV4-1,-,TGCGCCAGCAGCCAAGGCCAGTTCCGGACTGAAGCTTTCTTT,CASSQGQFRTEAFF
-,TRBJ2-1,TRBV7-3,TRBD2,TGTGCCAGCAGCTTAAGCGGGGGCTCCTACAATGAGCAGTTCTTC,CASSLSGGSYNEQFF
-,TRBJ2-1,TRBV6-6,TRBD2,TGTGCCAGCACAGGCAGCGGGGGGGGCAATGAGCAGTTCTTC,CASTGSGGGNEQFF
-,TRBJ2-7,TRBV5-6,TRBD1,TGTGCCAGCAGCTTAGGGACAGGGAACTACGAGCAGTACTTC,CASSLGTGNYEQYF
few,TRBJ2-3,TRBV28,-,TGTGCCAGCACCCAGCCTAGCCGGGGGTTTTATGCGCAGTATTTT,CASTQPSRGFYAQYF
-,TRBJ2-1,TRBV7-2,-,TGTGCCAGCAGCCTTGAAGGTAGCACCTACAATGAGCAGTTCTTC,CASSLEGSTYNEQFF
-,TRBJ2-2,TRBV7-2,-,TGTGCCAGCAGCCCCGCCGGAGGAGGGAGGGAGCTGTTTTTT,CASSPAGGGRELFF
-,TRBJ2-3,TRBV9,-,TGTGCCAGCAGCGTCTACGGCGTTAGCACAGATACGCAGTATTTT,CASSVYGVSTDTQYF
once,TRBJ2-7,TRBV28,TRBD2,TGTGCCAGCAGTACCGGACTAGCGGAGAGCTCCTACGAGCAGTACTTC,CASSTGLAESSYEQYF
-,TRBJ1-1,TRBV10-2,TRBD1,TGCGCCAGCAGTGACGGCGGGGACAGGACTGGGCCTGAAGCTTTCTTT,CASSDGGDRTGPEAFF
-,TRBJ2-1,TRBV7-2,-,TGTGCCAGCAGCCTTCGACAGTACAATGAGCAGTTCTTC,CASSLRQYNEQFF
once,TRBJ1-2,TRBV5-8,-,TGTGCCAGCAGCTTGGCTGGCACCTATGGCTACACCTTC,CASSLAGTYGYTF
-,TRBJ1-2,TRBV28,-,TGTGCCAGCAGTTTCGGCGGGGGCGCCTCTGTTAGCTACACCTTC,CASSFGGGASVSYTF
-,TRBJ1-1,TRBV6-1,-,TGTGCCAGCAGTCTTGGGACCAACACTGAAGCTTTCTTT,CASSLGTNTEAFF
few,TRBJ1-4,TRBV28,-,TGTGCCAGCAGTCTACCGGGGGAAAGGGAAAAACTGTTTTTT,CASSLPGEREKLFF
-,TRBJ1-2,TRBV6-5,-,TGTGCCAGCAGTGAAGGTGGGGGCTCGGATGGCTACACCTTC,CASSEGGGSDGYTF
-,TRBJ2-1,TRBV2,-,TGTGCCAGCAGTGCTGGGTTTTCCGGGGATGAGCAGTTCTTC,CASSAGFSGDEQFF
-,TRBJ1-2,TRBV28,-,TGTGCCAGCAGGGGGAAGGGGAATGGCTACACCTTC,CASRGKGNGYTF
once,TRBJ2-3,TRBV18,TRBD2,TGTGCCAGCTCCCGAGAGGTAGCGGGTTCAGGAGATACGCAGTATTTT,CASSREVAGSGDTQYF
many,TRBJ2-5,TRBV18,-,TGTGCCAGCTCACCAGGACGGGAGACCCAGTACTTC,CASSPGRETQYF
few,TRBJ1-3,TRBV6-6,-,TGTGCCACCGAGGGCGCTGGAAACACCATATATTTT,CATEGAGNTIYF
-,TRBJ2-3,TRBV10-3,TRBD2,TGTGCCATCAGTGAGCGGGGGGGCACAGATACGCAGTATTTT,CAISERGGTDTQYF
-,TRBJ1-5,TRBV13,TRBD1,TGTGCCAGCAGCTTAGGGACAGGGGGGCATCAGCCCCAGCATTTT,CASSLGTGGHQPQHF
-,TRBJ2-2,TRBV7-6,-,TGTGCCAGCAGCTTCGACTGGAACACCGGGGAGCTGTTTTTT,CASSFDWNTGELFF
few,TRBJ2-7,TRBV7-9,-,TGTGCCAGCAGCTACCCCAGCTCCTACGAGCAGTACTTC,CASSYPSSYEQYF
few,TRBJ2-1,TRBV6-6,TRBD2,TGTGCCAGCAGGCCTGCGGGAGGCAATGAGCAGTTCTTC,CASRPAGGNEQFF
-,TRBJ2-7,TRBV27,-,TGTGCCAGCAGTCCAAGACTATCTCGGGAATACCTCTCCTACGAGCAGTACTTC,CASSPRLSREYLSYEQYF
-,TRBJ1-1,TRBV6-5,-,TGTGCCAGCAGTTACTCAGGAACCGGGCACACTGAAGCTTTCTTT,CASSYSGTGHTEAFF
-,TRBJ2-7,TRBV28,TRBD1,TGTGCCAGCAGCCTTGACAGGGGGCGATTATACTACGAGCAGTACTTC,CASSLDRGRLYYEQYF
-,TRBJ2-7,TRBV10-3,-,TGTGCCATCCAAACCTACGACGAGCAGTACTTC,CAIQTYDEQYF
few,TRBJ1-2,TRBV15,-,TGTGCCACCATGACATCTCCTCCGGATGGCTACACCTTC,CATMTSPPDGYTF
-,TRBJ2-1,TRBV20-1,-,TGCAGTGCTAGGAATGGGAATGAGCAGTTCTTC,CSARNGNEQFF
-,TRBJ2-7,TRBV9,TRBD1,TGTGCCAGCAGCATCGGACAGGGGATAGCCTACGAGCAGTACTTC,CASSIGQGIAYEQYF